The 21 T cell receptor beta chains below come from one sample, sequenced in a study of T cell repertoires in cytomegalovirus infection. TCRdb recomputed calls from the reads with MiXCR, one row per CDR3 protein. The sample yields about 740,000 distinct CDR3 sequences, about a third seen once. The sequencing input was PBMCs. Receptors originate from a human donor in good health (CMV status not recorded). Some clones in this sample may be carry-over from other donors' samples.

The V and J genes are TRBV19 and TRBJ2-4, with D maybe TRBD2 (5 bases). Germline V gives CDR1 LNHDA, CDR2 SQIVND (reference sequence). This CDR3 has 16 amino acids. V was trimmed by 3 bases and J by 0 bases, leaving 12 bases between them. The CDR3 is CASSISPSGAKNIQYF. CDR3 DNA sequence: TGTGCCAGTAGTATCTCTCCCAGCGGAGCCAAAAACATTCAGTACTTC. Based on the CDR3 plus reference TRBV19 and TRBJ2-4, the full variable domain is DGGITQSPKYLFRKEGQNVTLSCEQNLNHDAMYWYRQDPGQGLRLIYYSQIVNDFQKGDIAEGYSVSREKKESFPLTVTSAQKNPTAFYLCASSISPSGAKNIQYFGAGTRLSVL.

A few counts support this clonotype. This chain uses TRBV28 with TRBJ1-5; 10 bases agree with TRBD1. The CDR3 is 15 residues long. The germline gives CDR1 MDHEN, CDR2 SYDVKM. With V trimmed by 3 bases and J by 5 bases, 4 bases remained unmatched. CDR3 region: CASSFRTGGYQPQHF. The CDR3, as DNA: TGTGCCAGCAGTTTTAGGACAGGGGGGTATCAGCCCCAGCATTTT.

The chain combines TRBV12-3 or TRBV12-4 with TRBJ1-1, with no clear D. The CDR3 totals 14 residues. Trimming took off 1 base at V and 2 bases at J, with 8 bases between the two ends. CDR3 sequence: CASSLVGHNTEAFF. CDR3 DNA: TGTGCCAGCAGTTTAGTCGGTCATAACACTGAAGCTTTCTTT.

This rearrangement joins TRBV20-1 to TRBJ2-7, with 10 bases identical to TRBD2. The CDR3 has 20 residues. Germline CDR1 is DFQATT and CDR2 is SNEGSKA (reference sequence). V lost 0 bases to trimming and J lost 1 base; unmatched junction nucleotides: 18. As DNA, the CDR3 is TGCAGTGCTAGAGAGGTCGGCAGACGAACTAGCGGGGCGGTTTCCTACGAGCAGTACTTC. Protein product: CSAREVGRRTSGAVSYEQYF.

Comment on this clonotype: An end of the junction does not agree with germline; a read error may underlie this. The rearrangement joins TRBV6-5 to TRBJ2-7, with 9 nucleotides matching TRBD1. Germline V gives CDR1 MNHEY, CDR2 SVGAGI. The CDR3 contains 14 residues. DNA for the CDR3: TGTGCCCGCAGAACAGGGGGCGGCACCTACGCGCAGTACTTC. Its translation: CARRTGGGTYAQYF.

The gene calls are TRBV12-3 or TRBV12-4 and TRBJ2-1; 8 bases line up with TRBD1. CDR3 length: 13 amino acids. J gave up 8 bases and V 4 bases, and 4 bases lay outside the gene matches. The CDR3 region is CASSSQDRDEQFF. CDR3 DNA: TGTGCCAGCAGTTCCCAGGACAGGGATGAGCAGTTCTTC.

V and J are TRBV29-1 and TRBJ2-7; D possibly corresponds to TRBD1 (5 bases). The CDR3 has 11 amino acids. Germline V gene data show CDR1 as SQVTM and CDR2 as ANQGSEA. V lost 4 bases and J 2 bases, leaving 6 bases between the germline ends. CDR3 loop: CSVAQAYEQYF. The CDR3 coding sequence is TGCAGCGTTGCACAGGCCTACGAGCAGTACTTC.

This clonotype appeared a few times. Written as DNA, the CDR3 is TGTGCCAGCAGCCCGAAAGAACAGGGGTACGGGTACACTGAAGCTTTCTTT. Translated: CASSPKEQGYGYTEAFF. The J gene is TRBJ1-1, the V gene TRBV7-2; TRBD1 agrees at 7 bases. The germline V gene has CDR1 SGHTA and CDR2 FQGNSA. This CDR3 is built from 17 residues. V dropped 5 bases and J dropped 3; count of bases not matched to a gene: 15.

Many counts were recorded for this clonotype. The DNA of the CDR3 is TGTGCCAGCAGCTTATCGTCAGGGCAGAGTCAGCCCCAGCATTTT. It specifies CASSLSSGQSQPQHF. The chain joins TRBV7-2 to TRBJ1-5, with D perhaps matching TRBD1 (5 bases). The CDR3 totals 15 residues. Germline V gene data show CDR1 as SGHTA and CDR2 as FQGNSA. V lost 2 bases and J 6 bases, leaving 14 bases between the germline ends.

This clonotype has at least ten counts. The chain carries TRBV5-8 and TRBJ2-5; TRBD2 agrees at 11 bases. The germline CDR1 and CDR2 sequences are SGHTS and YDEGEE. J was trimmed by 5 bases and V by 0 bases; bases with no gene match: 9. The CDR3 length is 17 residues. The CDR3 sequence is CASSLGLDSGGAETQYF. In DNA form, the CDR3 reads TGTGCCAGCAGCTTGGGCCTGGATAGCGGGGGGGCGGAGACCCAGTACTTC.

Comments on this clonotype: This clone may be a read error of a much larger clone one base away. V is TRBV7-8 and J is TRBJ2-7, with D perhaps TRBD1 or TRBD2 (5 bases each). The length of the CDR3 is 15 residues. The germline CDR1 and CDR2 sequences are SGHVS and FQNEAQ. V gave up 2 bases and J gave up 0 bases, with 11 bases separating them. The CDR3: CASSLNDGASYEQYF. DNA for the CDR3: TGTGCCAGCAGCTTAAACGACGGGGCCTCCTACGAGCAGTACTTC.

The chain recombines TRBV7-3 with TRBJ2-1, with D possibly being TRBD1 (6 bases). The CDR3 extends over 16 amino acids. Between the trimmed V and J ends, which lost 4 bases and 1 base, there was a span of 14 bases. CDR1 and CDR2 (germline): SGHTA, FQGTGA. DNA of the CDR3: TGTGCCAGCAGCTCCACAGGGATGATGTCCTACAATGAGCAGTTCTTC. Its translation is CASSSTGMMSYNEQFF.

The chain is built from TRBV9 and TRBJ2-7; D call uncertain. This CDR3 region has 15 residues. V dropped 0 bases and J dropped 0 bases, with 10 bases sitting between them. In germline, CDR1 is SGDLS, CDR2 YYNGEE. The CDR3 region has the DNA TGTGCCAGCAGCGTAGGGTCGGCAAGCTCCTACGAGCAGTACTTC. Amino acid sequence: CASSVGSASSYEQYF.

Of note for this clonotype: One end of the junction is discordant with germline, which a read error may explain. The chain combines TRBV4-1 with TRBJ2-7; D unresolved. CDR1 and CDR2 from the germline V gene are MGHRA and YSYEKL. The CDR3 extends over 13 amino acids. The DNA for the CDR3 is TGCTCCAGCAGCCAAGGCCCTCACTACGAGCAGTACTTC. This gives the protein CSSSQGPHYEQYF.

There are a few counts of this clonotype. This rearrangement joins TRBV6-5 to TRBJ2-7, with TRBD2 matching over 8 bases. This CDR3 spans 15 amino acids. J lost 5 bases, V lost 5 bases, and 11 bases had no gene match. Germline V gene lookup returns CDR1 MNHEY and CDR2 SVGAGI. CDR3 in DNA: TGTGCCAGCAGTCCCCGGGGGGGAATAAGCCACGAGCAGTACTTC. It codes for CASSPRGGISHEQYF.

This clonotype was observed a handful of times. The chain couples TRBV18 to TRBJ2-7; 9 bases map to TRBD1. This CDR3 has 16 amino acids. After removal of 6 bases from V and 1 base from J, the junction contained 10 bases not matched to a gene. Per the germline V gene, CDR1 is KGHSH and CDR2 is LQKENI. Here the CDR3 reads CASSPNLGTGSYEQYF. DNA of the CDR3: TGTGCCAGCTCTCCGAATCTCGGGACAGGGTCCTACGAGCAGTACTTC.

This clonotype was detected only a few times. The rearrangement joins TRBV28 to TRBJ1-5; 12 positions match TRBD1. This CDR3 comprises 16 residues. In germline, CDR1 is MDHEN, CDR2 SYDVKM. The ends lost 5 bases at V and 5 bases at J; junction bases unmatched: 7. For the CDR3, the DNA is TGTGCCAGCAGTCCTGAAGGGACAGGGGGCCATCAGCCCCAGCATTTT. This translates into CASSPEGTGGHQPQHF. The full variable domain, its missing parts supplied by reference TRBV28 and TRBJ1-5, is DVKVTQSSRYLVKRTGEKVFLECVQDMDHENMFWYRQDPGLGLRLIYFSYDVKMKEKGDIPEGYSVSREKKERFSLILESASTNQTSMYLCASSPEGTGGHQPQHFGDGTRLSIL.

To note about this clonotype: Being one base from a much bigger clone, this may be a read error. This chain joins TRBV7-9 and TRBJ1-5, with D possibly matching TRBD1 (5 bases). V lost 5 bases and J lost 11, with 25 bases in between. This CDR3 spans 16 amino acids. The germline V gene has CDR1 SEHNR and CDR2 FQNEAQ (reference sequence). CDR3 sequence (DNA): TGTGCCAGCAGCATAACCCTAGGACATCGAGGTTTGTCCCAGCATTTT. Translating gives CASSITLGHRGLSQHF.

The gene calls are TRBV28 and TRBJ2-2; 8 positions match TRBD2. V dropped 2 bases and J dropped 4; count of bases not matched to a gene: 6. The CDR3 loop spans 16 amino acids. The germline V gene encodes CDR1 MDHEN and CDR2 SYDVKM. The CDR3 here is CASSLRASGSTGELFF. In nucleotides, the CDR3 is TGTGCCAGCAGTTTAAGAGCTAGCGGGTCCACCGGGGAGCTGTTTTTT.

This clonotype was detected ten times or more. This chain uses TRBV7-9 with TRBJ1-1; D unresolved. The CDR3 totals 14 residues. Deletions cut 4 bases from V and 0 bases from J, with 9 bases between. CDR1 is SEHNR, CDR2 FQNEAQ, per germline (reference sequence). CDR3 nucleotide sequence: TGTGCCAGCAGCTGGCAGAGGATGAACACTGAAGCTTTCTTT. Translating gives CASSWQRMNTEAFF.

The chain links TRBV7-2 to TRBJ1-4; 8 nucleotides line up with TRBD1. Germline CDR1 is SGHTA and CDR2 is FQGNSA. The CDR3 extends over 17 amino acids. With V trimmed by 5 bases and J by 7 bases, 15 bases remained unmatched. CDR3 in amino acids: CASSLRGGQDLSEKLFF. In DNA form, the CDR3 reads TGTGCCAGCAGCCTTAGGGGGGGACAGGATCTTAGTGAAAAACTGTTTTTT.